One and the same sample provided the 29 T cell receptor beta chains below, sequenced in a study of cytomegalovirus exposure and HLA in healthy donors. PCR was performed using 60 Vbeta and 13 Jbeta primers. Sequenced by immunoSEQ multiplex PCR; TCRdb stores in-frame clones only, minus some. The data show roughly 200,000 clones, 87% seen once. The specimen was PBMCs. These receptors all stem from a boy aged 2 to 10 in good health and CMV-seronegative.

This clone was recorded a few times. The sample carries other DNA sequences with the same CDR3. The chain combines TRBV28 with TRBJ1-4, with D unclear. V lost 1 base to trimming and J lost 4 bases, with 4 bases between them. The CDR3 is made up of 13 amino acids. Germline V gives CDR1 MDHEN, CDR2 SYDVKM. The CDR3 loop is CASSLSSNEKLFF. The CDR3 bases are TGTGCCAGCAGTTTATCGAGTAATGAAAAACTGTTTTTT. Using reference TRBV28 and TRBJ1-4 for the parts outside the CDR3, the full variable domain is DVKVTQSSRYLVKRTGEKVFLECVQDMDHENMFWYRQDPGLGLRLIYFSYDVKMKEKGDIPEGYSVSREKKERFSLILESASTNQTSMYLCASSLSSNEKLFFGSGTQLSVL.

The chain recombines TRBV30 with TRBJ2-1; D gene uncertain. This CDR3 comprises 10 residues. Trimming removed 3 bases at V and 6 bases at J, with 3 bases between. Germline CDR1 and CDR2: GTSNPN and SVGIG (reference sequence). Here the CDR3 reads CAWSRNEQFF. The DNA for the CDR3 is TGTGCCTGGAGCCGCAATGAGCAGTTCTTC. The whole variable domain, filled in from reference TRBV30 and TRBJ2-1, reads SQTIHQWPATLVQPVGSPLSLECTVEGTSNPNLYWYRQAAGRGLQLLFYSVGIGQISSEVPQNLSASRPQDRQFILSSKKLLLSDSGFYLCAWSRNEQFFGPGTRLTVL.

The rearrangement links TRBV18 to TRBJ2-7, with TRBD1 matching 7 bases. Germline V gives CDR1 KGHSH, CDR2 LQKENI. V gave up 6 bases and J gave up 3 bases; unmatched junction bases: 14. There are 16 residues in the CDR3. CDR3 protein: CASSLGQLFFRYEQYF. The CDR3 DNA reads as TGTGCCAGCTCCTTGGGACAGCTCTTCTTCCGCTACGAGCAGTACTTC.

A few counts support this clone. This sequence joins TRBV2 and TRBJ1-4, with 7 positions matching TRBD1. The CDR3 is 13 amino acids. CDR1 is SNHLY and CDR2 is FYNNEI in the germline V gene. V was pared by 4 bases and J by 7 bases, with 3 bases of the junction left unmatched. Written as DNA, the CDR3 is TGTGCCAGCAGTGGGGACAGTGGTGAAAAACTGTTTTTT. It encodes CASSGDSGEKLFF.

This chain joins TRBV2 and TRBJ2-3; TRBD2 aligns across 7 bases. V trimming: 6 bases; J trimming: 0 bases; junction bases outside the gene matches: 12. CDR3 size: 17 residues. Per germline, CDR1 SNHLY and CDR2 FYNNEI. The CDR3 reads CASSGNRAGLSTDTQYF. For the CDR3, the DNA is TGTGCCAGCAGCGGAAACCGAGCGGGGCTTAGCACAGATACGCAGTATTTT. The variable domain in full, with the rest retrieved from reference TRBV2 and TRBJ2-3, is EPEVTQTPSHQVTQMGQEVILRCVPISNHLYFYWYRQILGQKVEFLVSFYNNEISEKSEIFDDQFSVERPDGSNFTLKIRSTKLEDSAMYFCASSGNRAGLSTDTQYFGPGTRLTVL.

This clone was seen a few times. The chain carries TRBV7-8 and TRBJ2-7, with D possibly being TRBD1 (7 bases). Germline CDR1 is SGHVS and CDR2 is FQNEAQ. Trimming cost V 2 bases and J 1 base, with 18 bases left between them. The CDR3 length is 17 residues. CDR3 sequence reads: CASSLNSAGGMSYEQYF. CDR3 DNA sequence: TGTGCCAGCAGCTTAAATTCGGCAGGGGGGATGTCCTACGAGCAGTACTTC.

The chain joins TRBV28 to TRBJ2-3; 9 bases match TRBD2. The length of the CDR3 is 16 residues. CDR1 and CDR2 (germline): MDHEN, SYDVKM. With 3 bases clipped from V and 1 base from J, the junction kept 5 bases outside the gene matches. CDR3: CASSFLLAGGTDTQYF. The CDR3 nucleotides read TGTGCCAGCAGTTTCCTATTAGCGGGGGGCACAGATACGCAGTATTTT.

The chain employs TRBV7-9 and TRBJ2-7; D gene uncertain. Trimming shortened V by 5 bases and J by 2 bases, and 16 bases separated the two germline ends. Germline lookup yields CDR1 SEHNR and CDR2 FQNEAQ (reference sequence). The CDR3 loop spans 15 amino acids. CDR3 in amino acids: CASSPSALETYEQYF. In nucleotides, the CDR3 is TGTGCCAGCAGCCCATCCGCCCTAGAGACCTACGAGCAGTACTTC.

The V gene is TRBV5-1, the J gene TRBJ1-1; D not certain. This CDR3 has 14 residues. Trimming removed 2 bases at V and 6 bases at J, with 14 bases between. In germline, CDR1 is SGHRS, CDR2 YFSETQ. The CDR3 reads CASSLDGVISEAFF. The CDR3 DNA sequence: TGCGCCAGCAGCTTAGACGGAGTAATATCTGAAGCTTTCTTT.

CDR3: CASSRRGGYEQYF. In DNA form, the CDR3 reads TGTGCCAGCTCTCGGAGAGGGGGATACGAGCAGTACTTC. The chain is built from TRBV27 and TRBJ2-7, with D perhaps TRBD1 (6 bases). Between the trimmed V and J ends, which lost 8 bases and 4 bases, there was a span of 15 bases. The CDR3 length is 13 residues. Germline assignment: CDR1 MNHEY and CDR2 SMNVEV (reference sequence).

The J gene is TRBJ1-2, the V gene TRBV5-3; 8 bases line up with TRBD1. TRBV5-3 is noted as an ORF with a role that remains uncertain. Losses at the gene ends were 0 bases for V and 4 bases for J; bases not matched to a gene: 5. The CDR3 totals 15 residues. In nucleotides, the CDR3 is TGTGCCAGAAGCTTGGCCAACACAGGGGGCTATGGCTACACCTTC. It specifies CARSLANTGGYGYTF.

The V call is TRBV5-1, the J call TRBJ2-2, with a weak D call TRBD2 (5 bases). Germline CDR1 SGHRS, CDR2 YFSETQ. This CDR3 spans 16 amino acids. Trimming cost V 0 bases and J 7 bases, with 16 bases left between them. The DNA for the CDR3 is TGCGCCAGCAGCTTGGAGGGAGACGGTTGGATCGGGGAGCTGTTTTTT. It codes for CASSLEGDGWIGELFF.

The CDR3 here is CASSAAAADGYTF. CDR3 nucleotide sequence: TGTGCCAGCAGCGCCGCGGCGGCGGATGGCTACACCTTC. V usage is TRBV9 and J usage is TRBJ1-2; D gene unclear. Trimming stripped 3 bases from V and 6 bases from J, with 12 bases between. The CDR3 contains 13 residues. From germline, CDR1 is SGDLS and CDR2 YYNGEE.

V gene TRBV27 combines with J gene TRBJ1-2; 10 bases fit TRBD1. The CDR3 runs 19 residues. Per the germline V gene, CDR1 is MNHEY and CDR2 is SMNVEV (reference sequence). J was trimmed by 6 bases and V by 5 bases; bases with no gene match: 21. The CDR3 region is CASSPSGWDRGSFWNGYTF. The CDR3 DNA reads as TGTGCCAGCAGTCCATCCGGGTGGGACAGGGGTTCTTTTTGGAATGGCTACACCTTC.

V gene TRBV9 combines with J gene TRBJ2-1; D is possibly TRBD1 (5 bases). CDR3 length: 16 amino acids. The germline V gene has CDR1 SGDLS and CDR2 YYNGEE. Trimming removed 0 bases from V and 0 bases from J, with 10 bases in between. The CDR3 nucleotides read TGTGCCAGCAGCGTAGTTGGTAGGGGCTCCTACAATGAGCAGTTCTTC. It yields the protein CASSVVGRGSYNEQFF.

Written as DNA, the CDR3 is TGTGCCAGCAGCCCGGGGGGAGCTTCCTACAATGAGCAGTTCTTC. This gives the protein CASSPGGASYNEQFF. The rearrangement uses TRBV9 and TRBJ2-1, with 7 bases fitting TRBD2. CDR1 SGDLS and CDR2 YYNGEE come from the germline V gene. The CDR3 runs 15 residues. V was pared by 4 bases and J by 1 base, with 5 bases of the junction left unmatched. The full variable domain, completed using reference TRBV9 and TRBJ2-1, is DSGVTQTPKHLITATGQRVTLRCSPRSGDLSVYWYQQSLDQGLQFLIQYYNGEERAKGNILERFSAQQFPDLHSELNLSSLELGDSALYFCASSPGGASYNEQFFGPGTRLTVL.

This clone showed up just a few times. V is TRBV4-1 and J is TRBJ2-1, with no clear D. The CDR3 extends over 14 amino acids. V lost 0 bases to trimming and J lost 0 bases, with 3 bases between them. The germline CDR1 and CDR2 sequences are MGHRA and YSYEKL. The CDR3 region has the DNA TGCGCCAGCAGCCAAGATAGCTCCTACAATGAGCAGTTCTTC. Amino acid sequence: CASSQDSSYNEQFF.

The genes are TRBV7-2 and TRBJ2-2; weak D call: TRBD2 (6 bases). The V end lost 5 bases, the J end lost 3 bases, and 16 bases lay between the germline ends. In germline, CDR1 is SGHTA, CDR2 FQGNSA. This CDR3 comprises 16 residues. CDR3 bases: TGTGCCAGCAGCCTGCTTTGGAGGGCCGACACCGGGGAGCTGTTTTTT. Its protein product is CASSLLWRADTGELFF.

V and J are TRBV4-1 and TRBJ1-6, with TRBD1 as a possible D gene (5 bases). Germline assignment: CDR1 MGHRA and CDR2 YSYEKL. There are 14 residues in the CDR3. Between the trimmed V and J ends, which lost 2 bases and 9 bases, there was a span of 11 bases. The CDR3 is CASSQLGGGSPLHF. For the CDR3, the DNA is TGCGCCAGCAGCCAATTGGGGGGGGGTTCACCCCTCCACTTT.

This clone was counted a few times. V is TRBV28 and J is TRBJ1-6, with 8 bases that match TRBD1. The CDR3 length is 14 residues. With V trimmed by 3 bases and J by 9 bases, 4 bases remained unmatched. From germline, CDR1 is MDHEN and CDR2 SYDVKM. DNA for the CDR3: TGTGCCAGCAGTTTTTCAGGGGGCAGTTCACCCCTCCACTTT. It yields the protein CASSFSGGSSPLHF.

This clone appeared a single time. The chain uses TRBV5-1 and TRBJ1-1; TRBD1 matches 7 bases. Trimming at V came to 0 bases and at J to 5 bases, leaving 7 bases not matched to a gene. The CDR3 is 15 residues long. The germline V gene encodes CDR1 SGHRS and CDR2 YFSETQ. The DNA of the CDR3 is TGCGCCAGCAGCTTGGACAGGGGACGGAGTACTGAAGCTTTCTTT. It yields the protein CASSLDRGRSTEAFF.

The chain is built from TRBV7-3 and TRBJ2-1; 7 nucleotides line up with TRBD2. Germline assignment: CDR1 SGHTA and CDR2 FQGTGA. This CDR3 region has 15 residues. With 5 bases clipped from V and 5 bases from J, the junction kept 9 bases outside the gene matches. For the CDR3, the DNA is TGTGCCAGCAGCGGAGGACTAGTACTTGACAATGAGCAGTTCTTC. This translates into CASSGGLVLDNEQFF.

The V call is TRBV25-1, the J call TRBJ1-2; D uncertain. The CDR3 length is 12 residues. V was pared by 3 bases and J by 10 bases, with 12 bases between. Germline V CDR1 and CDR2: MGHDK, SYGVNS. The CDR3 sequence is CASSERADDYTF. DNA of the CDR3: TGTGCCAGCAGTGAGAGGGCGGACGACTACACCTTC.

The rearrangement links TRBV27 to TRBJ2-7, with D possibly being TRBD1 (6 bases). V was clipped by 4 bases and J by 3 bases, with 10 bases between them. This CDR3 region has 13 residues. Germline CDR1 MNHEY, CDR2 SMNVEV (reference sequence). The CDR3 reads CASSWGPSYEQYF. The CDR3 coding sequence is TGTGCCAGCAGTTGGGGGCCCAGCTACGAGCAGTACTTC.

This sequence joins TRBV27 and TRBJ1-5; 11 positions agree with TRBD1. The CDR3 sequence is 16 residues long. Trimming took 2 bases from V and 3 from J; bases not matched to a gene: 3. In germline, CDR1 is MNHEY, CDR2 SMNVEV (reference sequence). The CDR3 DNA follows: TGTGCCAGCAGTTTAGGACAGGGGGCAAACAATCAGCCCCAGCATTTT. The encoded protein is CASSLGQGANNQPQHF.

This clone was counted a few times. The genes are TRBV6-1 and TRBJ1-3, with a possible D match to TRBD1 (5 bases). There are 14 residues in the CDR3. Germline V gives CDR1 MNHNS, CDR2 SASEGT. Between the trimmed V and J ends, which lost 8 bases and 4 bases, there was a span of 15 bases. CDR3 nucleotide sequence: TGTGCCAGCTCTGCTTCAGGGCGAGGAAACACCATATATTTT. It yields the protein CASSASGRGNTIYF.

The V call is TRBV28, the J call TRBJ1-5; 10 bases align to TRBD1. The V gene's germline CDR1 is MDHEN and CDR2 SYDVKM. This CDR3 has 15 amino acids. The V segment lost 6 bases and the J segment 5 bases; nucleotides outside the gene matches: 7. CDR3 sequence (DNA): TGTGCCAGCAGCGACCGGGACAGGGGCTATCAGCCCCAGCATTTT. Its protein product is CASSDRDRGYQPQHF.

The chain employs TRBV2 and TRBJ1-2; TRBD1 aligns across 9 bases. Germline V CDR1 and CDR2: SNHLY, FYNNEI. The CDR3 runs to 14 residues. Germline trimming cut 1 base from V and 8 bases from J; bases unmatched to any gene: 5. The chain's CDR3 is CASSEELTGGGYTF. For the CDR3, the DNA is TGTGCCAGCAGTGAAGAGTTAACAGGGGGCGGCTACACCTTC.

The rearrangement uses TRBV4-1 and TRBJ2-7, with D uncertain. Trimming pared 4 bases from V and 2 bases from J, leaving 12 bases between. The CDR3 is 14 residues long. Germline V gives CDR1 MGHRA, CDR2 YSYEKL. As DNA, the CDR3 is TGCGCCAGCAGCCCCAGACTCGCCGCCTACGAGCAGTACTTC. Protein: CASSPRLAAYEQYF.